These T cell receptor beta chains were read from a single sample in a study of cytomegalovirus exposure and HLA in healthy donors. Clones were read by immunoSEQ multiplex PCR, and TCRdb kept only the in-frame ones, dropping some. This sample contains 150,000 to 200,000 clones. Sequenced sample: PBMCs. These receptor sequences come from a man aged 25-45 years in good health and CMV-seronegative. Each CDR3 is given with its conserved first and last residue. A D gene is named only where the DNA matches it firmly.

j_call	d_call	v_call	cdr3_nt	cdr3_aa
TRBJ2-5	.	TRBV5-1	TGCGCCAGCAGGGCGGGAATGGAAGAGACCCAGTACTTC	CASRAGMEETQYF
TRBJ1-2	.	TRBV6-5	TGTGCCAGCAGTTATAAAAGTAACTACAACTATGGCTACACCTTC	CASSYKSNYNYGYTF
TRBJ2-1	.	TRBV7-6	TGTGCCAGCAGCTTATTCCGCCAGAACAATGAGCAGTTCTTC	CASSLFRQNNEQFF
TRBJ2-7	TRBD1	TRBV29-1	TGCAGCGTCCGAGGCAGGGGGAGCGAGCAGTACTTC	CSVRGRGSEQYF
TRBJ1-1	TRBD1	TRBV6-5	TGTGCCAGCAGTAGACAGGGGAAGTTGGGAACTGAAGCTTTCTTT	CASSRQGKLGTEAFF
TRBJ2-5	.	TRBV7-9	TGTGCCAGCAGCCTACCGCAGGGGCTGGAGACCCAGTACTTC	CASSLPQGLETQYF
TRBJ1-4	TRBD1	TRBV30	TGTGCCTGGTCCTGGAGGGACAGGGGCCCATCTGGGACTAATGAAAAACTGTTTTTT	CAWSWRDRGPSGTNEKLFF
TRBJ1-2	.	TRBV7-8	TGTGCCAGCAGCCCGGAGGCGGGGACCTATGGCTACACCTTC	CASSPEAGTYGYTF
TRBJ2-7	.	TRBV6-5	TGTGCCAGCAGGAGCAGCCAGGCGTACGAGCAGTACTTC	CASRSSQAYEQYF
TRBJ2-2	TRBD2	TRBV28	TGTGCCAGCAGGAAACTAGCGGGACAGAACACCGGGGAGCTGTTTTTT	CASRKLAGQNTGELFF
TRBJ2-1	TRBD2	TRBV5-6	TGTGCCAGCAGCTTGCCCCAGCGGGGGGGATTCTCCTACAATGAGCAGTTCTTC	CASSLPQRGGFSYNEQFF